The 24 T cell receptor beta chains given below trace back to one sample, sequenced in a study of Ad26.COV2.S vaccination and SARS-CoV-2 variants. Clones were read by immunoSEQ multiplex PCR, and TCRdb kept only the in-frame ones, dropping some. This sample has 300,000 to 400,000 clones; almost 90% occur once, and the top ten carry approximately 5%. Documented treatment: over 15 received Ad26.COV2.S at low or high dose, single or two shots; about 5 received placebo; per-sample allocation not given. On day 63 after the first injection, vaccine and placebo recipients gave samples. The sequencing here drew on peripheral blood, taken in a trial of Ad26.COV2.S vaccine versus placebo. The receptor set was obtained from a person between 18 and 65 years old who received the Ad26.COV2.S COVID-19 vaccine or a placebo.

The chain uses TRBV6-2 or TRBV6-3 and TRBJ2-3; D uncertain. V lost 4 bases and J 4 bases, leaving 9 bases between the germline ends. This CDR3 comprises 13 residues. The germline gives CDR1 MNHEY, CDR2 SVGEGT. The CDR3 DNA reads TGTGCCAGCAGTTTCCCAGGACCAGATACGCAGTATTTT. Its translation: CASSFPGPDTQYF.

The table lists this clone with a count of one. The CDR3 sequence: CASSSADRIRYNEQFF. CDR3 sequence (DNA): TGTGCCAGCAGTTCGGCAGATAGGATAAGATACAATGAGCAGTTCTTC. The chain recombines TRBV28 with TRBJ2-1; D gene ambiguous. V was pared by 4 bases and J by 4 bases, with 17 bases between. CDR1 is MDHEN and CDR2 is SYDVKM in the germline V gene. The CDR3 contains 16 residues.

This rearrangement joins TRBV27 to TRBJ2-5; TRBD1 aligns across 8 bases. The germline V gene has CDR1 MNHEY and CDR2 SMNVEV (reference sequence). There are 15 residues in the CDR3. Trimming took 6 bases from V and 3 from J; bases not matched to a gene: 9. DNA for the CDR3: TGTGCCAGCAGGGCGGACAGGGCATATGAAGAGACCCAGTACTTC. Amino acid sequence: CASRADRAYEETQYF.

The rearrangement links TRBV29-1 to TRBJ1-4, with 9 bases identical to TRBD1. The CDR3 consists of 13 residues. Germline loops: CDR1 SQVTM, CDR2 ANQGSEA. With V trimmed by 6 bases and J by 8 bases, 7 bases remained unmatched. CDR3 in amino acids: CSVPTGGGEKLFF. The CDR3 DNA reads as TGCAGCGTCCCTACAGGGGGCGGCGAAAAACTGTTTTTT.

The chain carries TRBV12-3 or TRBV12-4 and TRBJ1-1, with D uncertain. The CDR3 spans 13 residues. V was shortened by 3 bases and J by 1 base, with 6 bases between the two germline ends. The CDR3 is CASSFIRNTEAFF. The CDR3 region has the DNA TGTGCCAGCAGTTTCATCAGGAACACTGAAGCTTTCTTT.

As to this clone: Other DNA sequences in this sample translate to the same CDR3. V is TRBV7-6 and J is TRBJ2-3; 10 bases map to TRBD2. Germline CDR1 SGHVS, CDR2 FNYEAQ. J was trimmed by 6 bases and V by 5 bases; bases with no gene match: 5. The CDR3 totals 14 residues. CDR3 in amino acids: CASSRGTSADTQYF. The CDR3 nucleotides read TGTGCCAGCAGCCGAGGGACTAGCGCGGATACGCAGTATTTT. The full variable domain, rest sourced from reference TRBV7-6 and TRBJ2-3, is GAGVSQSPRYKVTKRGQDVALRCDPISGHVSLYWYRQALGQGPEFLTYFNYEAQQDKSGLPNDRFSAERPEGSISTLTIQRTEQRDSAMYRCASSRGTSADTQYFGPGTRLTVL.

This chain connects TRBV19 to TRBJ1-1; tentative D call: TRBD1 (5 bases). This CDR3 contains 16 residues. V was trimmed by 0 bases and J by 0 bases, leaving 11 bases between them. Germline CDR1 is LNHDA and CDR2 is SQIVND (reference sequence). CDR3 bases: TGTGCCAGTAGTATAGACGGGGGGAGATTGAACACTGAAGCTTTCTTT. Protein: CASSIDGGRLNTEAFF.

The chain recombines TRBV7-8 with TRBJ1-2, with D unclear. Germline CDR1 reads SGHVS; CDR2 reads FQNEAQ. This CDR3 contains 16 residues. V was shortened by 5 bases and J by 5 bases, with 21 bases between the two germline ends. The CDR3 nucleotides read TGTGCCAGCAGCGCCGAGTGGGAGTCGACTTATTATGGCTACACCTTC. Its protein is CASSAEWESTYYGYTF.

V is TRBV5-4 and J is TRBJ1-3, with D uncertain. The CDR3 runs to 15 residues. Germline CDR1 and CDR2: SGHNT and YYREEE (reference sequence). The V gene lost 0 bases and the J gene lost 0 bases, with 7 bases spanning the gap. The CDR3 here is CASSLGWSSGNTIYF. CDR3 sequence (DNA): TGTGCCAGCAGCTTGGGGTGGAGCTCTGGAAACACCATATATTTT. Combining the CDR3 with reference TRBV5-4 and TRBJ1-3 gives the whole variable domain ETGVTQSPTHLIKTRGQQVTLRCSSQSGHNTVSWYQQALGQGPQFIFQYYREEENGRGNFPPRFSGLQFPNYSSELNVNALELDDSALYLCASSLGWSSGNTIYFGEGSWLTVV.

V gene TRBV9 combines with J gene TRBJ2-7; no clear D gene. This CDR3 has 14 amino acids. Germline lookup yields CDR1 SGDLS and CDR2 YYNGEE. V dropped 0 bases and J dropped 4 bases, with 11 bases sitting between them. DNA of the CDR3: TGTGCCAGCAGCGTAGGTCGGTTACCTTACGAGCAGTACTTC. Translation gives CASSVGRLPYEQYF.

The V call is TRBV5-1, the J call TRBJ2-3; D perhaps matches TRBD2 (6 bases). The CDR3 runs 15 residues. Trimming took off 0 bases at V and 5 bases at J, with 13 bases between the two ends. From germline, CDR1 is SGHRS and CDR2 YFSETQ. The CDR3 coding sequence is TGCGCCAGCAGCTTGGACAGGCTAGCGAGAGATACGCAGTATTTT. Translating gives CASSLDRLARDTQYF.

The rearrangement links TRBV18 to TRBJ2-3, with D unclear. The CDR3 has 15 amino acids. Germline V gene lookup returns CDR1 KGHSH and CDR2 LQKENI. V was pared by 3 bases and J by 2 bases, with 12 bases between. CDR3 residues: CASSPLATSTDTQYF. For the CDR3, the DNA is TGTGCCAGCTCACCCTTGGCAACGTCCACAGATACGCAGTATTTT.

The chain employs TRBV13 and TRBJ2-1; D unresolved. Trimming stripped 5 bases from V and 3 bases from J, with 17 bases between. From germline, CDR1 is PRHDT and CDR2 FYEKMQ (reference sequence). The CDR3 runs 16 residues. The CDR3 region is CASSRLLESGYNEQFF. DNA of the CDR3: TGTGCCAGCAGCCGCCTGCTAGAGAGTGGCTACAATGAGCAGTTCTTC. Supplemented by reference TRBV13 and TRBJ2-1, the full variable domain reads AAGVIQSPRHLIKEKRETATLKCYPIPRHDTVYWYQQGPGQDPQFLISFYEKMQSDKGSIPDRFSAQQFSDYHSELNMSSLELGDSALYFCASSRLLESGYNEQFFGPGTRLTVL.

CDR3: CASSSGPLPMNTEAFF. The CDR3 region has the DNA TGTGCCAGCAGTTCGGGACCCCTTCCAATGAACACTGAAGCTTTCTTT. The rearrangement joins TRBV28 to TRBJ1-1; D may be TRBD1 (5 bases). Germline V gives CDR1 MDHEN, CDR2 SYDVKM. The germline V and J ends were trimmed by 4 bases and 0 bases, with 15 bases remaining between them. The CDR3 totals 16 residues.

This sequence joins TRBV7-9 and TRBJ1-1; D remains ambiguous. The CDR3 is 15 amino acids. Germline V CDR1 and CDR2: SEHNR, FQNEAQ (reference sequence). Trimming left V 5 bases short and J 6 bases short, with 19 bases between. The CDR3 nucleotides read TGTGCCAGCAGCAAATACAATCATCAGGAGGCTGAAGCTTTCTTT. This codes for CASSKYNHQEAEAFF.

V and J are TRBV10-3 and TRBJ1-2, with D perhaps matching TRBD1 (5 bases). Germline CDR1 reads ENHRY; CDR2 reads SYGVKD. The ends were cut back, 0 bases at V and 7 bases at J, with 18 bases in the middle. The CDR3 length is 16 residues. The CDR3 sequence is CAISESSPTAVSGYTF. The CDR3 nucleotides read TGTGCCATCAGTGAGTCATCCCCGACAGCGGTCTCTGGCTACACCTTC.

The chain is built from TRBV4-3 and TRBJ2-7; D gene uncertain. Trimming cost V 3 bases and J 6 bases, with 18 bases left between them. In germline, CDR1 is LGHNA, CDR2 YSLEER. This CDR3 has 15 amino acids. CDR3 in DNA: TGCGCCAGCAGCCACCACGCGTTCCTAGTGGTCGAGCAGTACTTC. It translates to CASSHHAFLVVEQYF.

The CDR3 DNA reads as TGTGCCAGTAGCATTCAAACAGGGAACTATGGCTACACCTTC. Its translation: CASSIQTGNYGYTF. V is TRBV19 and J is TRBJ1-2, with D perhaps matching TRBD1 (6 bases). Germline values: CDR1 LNHDA, CDR2 SQIVND (reference sequence). The CDR3 covers 14 residues. V shed 6 bases and J shed 2 bases, with 13 bases lying between them.

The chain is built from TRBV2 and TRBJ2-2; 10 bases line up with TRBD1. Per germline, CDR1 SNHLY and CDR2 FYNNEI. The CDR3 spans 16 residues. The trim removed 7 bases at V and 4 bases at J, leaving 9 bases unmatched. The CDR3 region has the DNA TGTGCCAGCACTAAAGACAGGGGGCAAGGCACCGGGGAGCTGTTTTTT. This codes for CASTKDRGQGTGELFF. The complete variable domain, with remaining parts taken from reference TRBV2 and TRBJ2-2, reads EPEVTQTPSHQVTQMGQEVILRCVPISNHLYFYWYRQILGQKVEFLVSFYNNEISEKSEIFDDQFSVERPDGSNFTLKIRSTKLEDSAMYFCASTKDRGQGTGELFFGEGSRLTVL.

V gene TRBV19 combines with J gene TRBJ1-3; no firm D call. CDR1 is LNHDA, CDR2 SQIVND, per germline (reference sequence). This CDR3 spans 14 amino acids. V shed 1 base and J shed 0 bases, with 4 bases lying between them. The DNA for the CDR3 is TGTGCCAGTAGTATAGGGACCTCTGGAAACACCATATATTTT. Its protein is CASSIGTSGNTIYF.

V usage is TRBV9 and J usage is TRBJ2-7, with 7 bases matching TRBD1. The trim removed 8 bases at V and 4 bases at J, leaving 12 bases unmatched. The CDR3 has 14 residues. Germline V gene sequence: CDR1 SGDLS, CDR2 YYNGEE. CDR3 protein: CASTPGQNLYEQYF. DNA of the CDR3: TGTGCCAGTACCCCGGGACAGAATCTTTACGAGCAGTACTTC.

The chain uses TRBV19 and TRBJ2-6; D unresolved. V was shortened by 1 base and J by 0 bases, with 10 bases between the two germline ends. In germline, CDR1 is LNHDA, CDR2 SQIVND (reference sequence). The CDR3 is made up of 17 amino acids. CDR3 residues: CASSIGAYSSGANVLTF. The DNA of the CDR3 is TGTGCCAGTAGTATAGGGGCGTACAGCTCTGGGGCCAACGTCCTGACTTTC.

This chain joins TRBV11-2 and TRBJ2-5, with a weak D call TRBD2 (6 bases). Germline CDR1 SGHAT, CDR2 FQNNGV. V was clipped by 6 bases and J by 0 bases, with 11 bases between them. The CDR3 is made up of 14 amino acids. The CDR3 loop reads CASSISGYQETQYF. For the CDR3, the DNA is TGTGCCAGCAGTATTAGCGGTTACCAAGAGACCCAGTACTTC.

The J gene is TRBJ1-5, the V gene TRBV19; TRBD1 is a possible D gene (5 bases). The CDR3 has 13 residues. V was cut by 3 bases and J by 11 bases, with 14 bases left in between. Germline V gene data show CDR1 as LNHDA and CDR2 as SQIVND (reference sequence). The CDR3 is CASSMVGGVAQHF. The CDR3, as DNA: TGTGCCAGTAGTATGGTGGGGGGGGTGGCCCAGCATTTT.